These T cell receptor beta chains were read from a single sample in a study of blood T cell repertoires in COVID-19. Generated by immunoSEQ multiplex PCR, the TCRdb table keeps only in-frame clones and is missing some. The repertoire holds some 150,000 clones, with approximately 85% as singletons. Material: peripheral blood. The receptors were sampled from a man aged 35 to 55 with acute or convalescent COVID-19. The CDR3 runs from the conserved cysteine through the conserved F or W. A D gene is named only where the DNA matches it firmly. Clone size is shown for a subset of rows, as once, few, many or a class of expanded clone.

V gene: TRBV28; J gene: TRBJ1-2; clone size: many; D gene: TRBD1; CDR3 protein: CASTSQGVYGYTF; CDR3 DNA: TGTGCCAGTACGTCGCAGGGGGTCTATGGCTACACCTTC
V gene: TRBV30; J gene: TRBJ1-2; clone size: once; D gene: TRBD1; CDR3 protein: CALGQGNYGYTF; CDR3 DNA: TGTGCACTAGGACAGGGTAACTATGGCTACACCTTC
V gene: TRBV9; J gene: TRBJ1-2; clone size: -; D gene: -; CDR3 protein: CASSGRGDENYGYTF; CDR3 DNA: TGTGCCAGCAGCGGACGCGGAGACGAAAACTATGGCTACACCTTC
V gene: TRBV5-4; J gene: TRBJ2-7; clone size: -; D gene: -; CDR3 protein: CASSLGAGEQYF; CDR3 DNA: TGTGCCAGCAGCCTGGGGGCGGGGGAGCAGTACTTC
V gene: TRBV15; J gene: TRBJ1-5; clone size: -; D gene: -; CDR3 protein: CATSRDRGGEQPQHF; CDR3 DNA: TGTGCCACCAGCAGAGATCGGGGGGGGGAACAGCCCCAGCATTTT
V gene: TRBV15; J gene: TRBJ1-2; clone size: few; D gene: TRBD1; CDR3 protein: CATRQGVMGYGYTF; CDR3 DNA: TGTGCCACCAGGCAGGGGGTGATGGGCTATGGCTACACCTTC
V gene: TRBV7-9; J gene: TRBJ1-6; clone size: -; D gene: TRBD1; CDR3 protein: CASSYLARTGKSSPLHF; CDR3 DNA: TGTGCCAGCAGCTATCTCGCTCGGACAGGGAAATCTTCACCCCTCCACTTT
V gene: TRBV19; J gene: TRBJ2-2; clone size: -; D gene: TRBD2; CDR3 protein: CASGGYTGELFF; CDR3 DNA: TGTGCCAGCGGGGGGTACACCGGGGAGCTGTTTTTT
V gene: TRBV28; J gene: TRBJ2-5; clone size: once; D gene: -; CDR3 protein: CASSLGKQETQYF; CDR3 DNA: TGTGCCAGCAGTTTAGGCAAACAAGAGACCCAGTACTTC
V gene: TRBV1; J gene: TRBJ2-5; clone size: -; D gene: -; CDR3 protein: CTSSPWDFQETQYF; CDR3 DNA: TGCACCAGCAGCCCCTGGGACTTTCAAGAGACCCAGTACTTC
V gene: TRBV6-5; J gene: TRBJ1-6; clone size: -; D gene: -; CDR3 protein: CASSYQGDSPLHF; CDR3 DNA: TGTGCCAGCAGTTACCAGGGTGATTCACCCCTCCACTTT
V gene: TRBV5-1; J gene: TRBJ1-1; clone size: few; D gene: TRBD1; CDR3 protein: CASRYERGRYTEAFF; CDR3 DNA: TGCGCCAGCCGCTATGAGAGGGGGCGATACACTGAAGCTTTCTTT
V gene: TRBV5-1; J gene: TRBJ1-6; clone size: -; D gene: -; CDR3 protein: CASSLDPNSYNSPLHF; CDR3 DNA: TGCGCCAGCAGCTTGGATCCCAACTCCTATAATTCACCCCTCCACTTT
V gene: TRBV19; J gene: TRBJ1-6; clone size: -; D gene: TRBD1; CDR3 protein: CASRPVPGQGQSPLHF; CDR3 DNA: TGTGCCAGTAGGCCCGTACCGGGACAGGGGCAGTCACCCCTCCACTTT
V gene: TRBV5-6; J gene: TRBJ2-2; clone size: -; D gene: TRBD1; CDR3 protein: CASSGRRTGITGELFF; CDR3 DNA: TGTGCCAGCAGCGGCCGTAGGACAGGGATCACCGGGGAGCTGTTTTTT
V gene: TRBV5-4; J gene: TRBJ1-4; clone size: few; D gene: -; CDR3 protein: CASSLGLPNEKLFF; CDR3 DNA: TGTGCCAGCAGCTTGGGGCTGCCCAATGAAAAACTGTTTTTT
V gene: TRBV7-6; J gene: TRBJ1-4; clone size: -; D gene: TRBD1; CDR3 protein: CASSLHRGEDEKLFF; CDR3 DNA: TGTGCCAGCAGCCTTCACAGGGGTGAGGATGAAAAACTGTTTTTT
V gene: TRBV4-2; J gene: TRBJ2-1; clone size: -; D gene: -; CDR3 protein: CASSQDGGSYNEQFF; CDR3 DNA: TGTGCCAGCAGCCAAGATGGGGGGTCATACAATGAGCAGTTCTTC
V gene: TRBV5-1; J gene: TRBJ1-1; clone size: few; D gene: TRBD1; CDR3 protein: CASSRRTGELANTEAFF; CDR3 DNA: TGCGCCAGCAGCCGACGGACAGGGGAATTGGCGAACACTGAAGCTTTCTTT
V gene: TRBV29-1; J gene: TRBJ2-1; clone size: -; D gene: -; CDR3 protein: CSVERSEQFF; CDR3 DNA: TGCAGCGTTGAACGGAGTGAGCAGTTCTTC
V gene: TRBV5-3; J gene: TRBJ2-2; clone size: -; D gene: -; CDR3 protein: CARSLEGPDNANTGELFF; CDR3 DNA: TGTGCCAGAAGCTTGGAGGGGCCGGACAACGCGAACACCGGGGAGCTGTTTTTT
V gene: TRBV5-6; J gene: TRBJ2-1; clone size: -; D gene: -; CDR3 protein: CASSFGSGGEQFF; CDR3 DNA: TGTGCCAGCAGCTTCGGATCGGGGGGCGAGCAGTTCTTC
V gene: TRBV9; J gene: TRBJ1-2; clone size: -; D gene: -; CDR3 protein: CASSVGEARYGYTF; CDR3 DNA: TGTGCCAGCAGCGTAGGAGAGGCCCGCTATGGCTACACCTTC
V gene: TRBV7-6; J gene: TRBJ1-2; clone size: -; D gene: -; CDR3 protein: CASSPGGWGRSGYTF; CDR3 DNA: TGTGCCAGCAGCCCGGGGGGTTGGGGCCGGTCGGGCTACACCTTC
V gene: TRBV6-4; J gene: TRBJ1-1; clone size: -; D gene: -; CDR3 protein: CASSDRAGSHTEAFF; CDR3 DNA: TGTGCCAGCAGTGACCGAGCAGGCTCGCACACTGAAGCTTTCTTT
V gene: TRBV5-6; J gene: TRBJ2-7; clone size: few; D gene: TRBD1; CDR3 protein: CASSLGRGWYEQYF; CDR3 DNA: TGTGCCAGCAGCTTGGGCAGGGGGTGGTACGAGCAGTACTTC
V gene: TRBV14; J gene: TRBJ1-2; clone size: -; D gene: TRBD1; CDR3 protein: CASSQEIAGDRLF; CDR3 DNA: TGTGCCAGCAGCCAAGAAATCGCGGGGGACAGGCTCTTC
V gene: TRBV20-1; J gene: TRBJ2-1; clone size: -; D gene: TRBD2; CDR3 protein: CSASASGGPNEQFF; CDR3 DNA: TGCAGTGCTAGTGCCAGCGGGGGGCCGAATGAGCAGTTCTTC
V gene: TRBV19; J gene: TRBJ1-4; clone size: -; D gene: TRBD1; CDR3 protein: CARTGVGSNEKLFF; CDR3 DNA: TGTGCCAGGACAGGGGTGGGGAGTAATGAAAAACTGTTTTTT
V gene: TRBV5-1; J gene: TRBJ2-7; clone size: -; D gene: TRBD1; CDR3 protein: CASSLGLQGPPSYEQYF; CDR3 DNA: TGCGCCAGCAGCCTCGGCCTACAGGGGCCCCCATCCTACGAGCAGTACTTC
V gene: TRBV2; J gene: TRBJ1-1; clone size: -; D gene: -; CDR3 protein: CASSEARAGEWGTEAFF; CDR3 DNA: TGTGCCAGCAGTGAAGCGCGGGCAGGGGAGTGGGGGACTGAAGCTTTCTTT
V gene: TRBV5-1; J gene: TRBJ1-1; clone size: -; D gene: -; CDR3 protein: CASFEGQSLGDTEAFF; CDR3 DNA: TGCGCCAGCTTCGAAGGACAGTCCCTTGGGGACACTGAAGCTTTCTTT
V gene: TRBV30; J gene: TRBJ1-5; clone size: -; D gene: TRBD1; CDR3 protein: CAWSDRGDQPQHF; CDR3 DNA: TGTGCCTGGAGCGACAGGGGGGACCAGCCCCAGCATTTT
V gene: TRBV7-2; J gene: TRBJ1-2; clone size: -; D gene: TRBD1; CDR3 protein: CASSLEGAGYGYTF; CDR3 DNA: TGTGCCAGCAGCCTTGAGGGGGCGGGGTACGGCTACACCTTC
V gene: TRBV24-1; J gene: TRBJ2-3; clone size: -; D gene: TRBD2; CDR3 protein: CATSDRTSGAVDTQYF; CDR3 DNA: TGTGCCACCAGTGATCGGACTAGCGGTGCTGTAGATACGCAGTATTTT
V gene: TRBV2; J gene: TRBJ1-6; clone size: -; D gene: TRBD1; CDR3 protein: CASSEDRATGSPLHF; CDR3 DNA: TGTGCCAGCAGTGAGGACAGGGCGACGGGGTCACCCCTCCACTTT
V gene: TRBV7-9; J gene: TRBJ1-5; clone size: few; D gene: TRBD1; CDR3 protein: CASSLGTGIQPQHF; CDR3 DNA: TGTGCCAGCAGCTTGGGGACAGGGATTCAGCCCCAGCATTTT
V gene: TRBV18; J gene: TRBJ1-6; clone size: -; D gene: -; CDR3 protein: CASSPRQVDNSPLHF; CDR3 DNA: TGTGCCAGCTCACCGAGGCAAGTGGATAATTCACCCCTCCACTTT
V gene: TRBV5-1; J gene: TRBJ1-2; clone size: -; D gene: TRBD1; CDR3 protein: CASSLGDRGHGYTF; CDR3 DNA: TGCGCCAGCAGCTTGGGTGACAGGGGCCATGGCTACACCTTC
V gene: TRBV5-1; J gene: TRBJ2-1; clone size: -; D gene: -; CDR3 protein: CASSLEGPGGAYNEQFF; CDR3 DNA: TGCGCCAGCAGCTTGGAGGGGCCCGGCGGGGCGTACAATGAGCAGTTCTTC
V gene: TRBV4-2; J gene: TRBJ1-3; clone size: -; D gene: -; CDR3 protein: CASSEARQISGNTIYF; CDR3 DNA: TGTGCCAGCAGCGAAGCGAGACAGATCTCTGGAAACACCATATATTTT
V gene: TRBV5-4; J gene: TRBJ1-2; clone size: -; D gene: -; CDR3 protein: CASSLKQENYGYTF; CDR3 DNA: TGTGCCAGCAGCTTGAAACAGGAAAACTATGGCTACACCTTC
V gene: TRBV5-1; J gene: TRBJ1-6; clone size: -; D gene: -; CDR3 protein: CASSLDGNSPLHF; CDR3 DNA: TGCGCCAGCAGCTTGGACGGTAATTCACCCCTCCACTTT
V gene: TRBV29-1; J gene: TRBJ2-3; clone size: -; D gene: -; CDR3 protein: CSVESLGTDTQYF; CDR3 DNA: TGCAGCGTTGAATCATTAGGCACAGATACGCAGTATTTT
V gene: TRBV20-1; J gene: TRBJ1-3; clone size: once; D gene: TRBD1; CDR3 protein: CSASTLGTGGSNSGNTIYF; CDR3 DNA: TGCAGTGCTAGTACCCTTGGGACAGGGGGAAGCAACTCTGGAAACACCATATATTTT
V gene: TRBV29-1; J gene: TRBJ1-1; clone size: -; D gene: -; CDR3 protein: CSATGGRNEAFF; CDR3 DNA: TGCAGCGCCACGGGGGGGAGAAATGAAGCTTTCTTT
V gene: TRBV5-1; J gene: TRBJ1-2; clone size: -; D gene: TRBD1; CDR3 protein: CASSRRTGEYGYTF; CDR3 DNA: TGCGCCAGCAGCCGTAGGACAGGGGAGTATGGCTACACCTTC
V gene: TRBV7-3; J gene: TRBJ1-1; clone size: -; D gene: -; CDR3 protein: CASSSTPDKRDPAFF; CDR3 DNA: TGTGCCAGCAGCTCCACCCCGGACAAAAGAGATCCGGCTTTCTTT
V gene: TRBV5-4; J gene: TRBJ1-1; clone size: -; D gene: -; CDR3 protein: CASSREGQGPNTEAFF; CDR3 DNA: TGTGCCAGCAGCCGGGAGGGGCAGGGGCCGAACACTGAAGCTTTCTTT
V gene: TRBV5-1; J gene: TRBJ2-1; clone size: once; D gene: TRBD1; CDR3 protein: CASSLATEQWDREFF; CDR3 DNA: TGCGCCAGCAGCTTGGCCACCGAGCAGTGGGACAGGGAGTTCTTC
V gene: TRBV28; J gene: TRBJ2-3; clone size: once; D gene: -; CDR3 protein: CASSPTGSGLTTDTQYF; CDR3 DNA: TGTGCCAGCAGTCCCACCGGCTCAGGACTTACCACAGATACGCAGTATTTT
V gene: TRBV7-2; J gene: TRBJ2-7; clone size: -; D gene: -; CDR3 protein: CASSLGVGVSYEQYF; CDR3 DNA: TGTGCCAGCAGCTTAGGGGTAGGAGTATCCTACGAGCAGTACTTC
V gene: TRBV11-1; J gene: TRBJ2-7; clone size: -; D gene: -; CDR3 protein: CASSPQGYEQYF; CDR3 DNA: TGTGCCAGCAGTCCCCAGGGCTACGAGCAGTACTTC
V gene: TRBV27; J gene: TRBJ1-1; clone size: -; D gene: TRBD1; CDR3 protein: CASSSLRDRVTEAFF; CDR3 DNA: TGTGCCAGCAGCTCACTCCGGGACAGGGTCACTGAAGCTTTCTTT
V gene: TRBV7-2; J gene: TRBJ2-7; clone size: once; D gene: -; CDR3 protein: CASSPGHLLYEQYF; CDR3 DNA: TGTGCCAGCAGTCCGGGACACCTACTCTACGAGCAGTACTTC
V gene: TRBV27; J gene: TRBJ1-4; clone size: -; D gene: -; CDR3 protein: CASSFRGREKLFF; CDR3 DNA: TGTGCCAGCAGTTTCAGGGGCCGTGAAAAACTGTTTTTT
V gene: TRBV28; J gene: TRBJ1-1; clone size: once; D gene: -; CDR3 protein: CASSLIRGNTEAFF; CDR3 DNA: TGTGCCAGCAGTCTCATAAGAGGGAACACTGAAGCTTTCTTT
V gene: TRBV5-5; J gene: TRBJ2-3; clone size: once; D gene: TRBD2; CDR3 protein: CASSSRPGLAGTTDTQYF; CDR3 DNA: TGTGCCAGCAGCTCCCGCCCGGGACTAGCGGGGACCACAGATACGCAGTATTTT
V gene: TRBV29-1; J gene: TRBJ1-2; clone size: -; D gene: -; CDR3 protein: CSVTETSYGYTF; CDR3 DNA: TGCAGCGTTACAGAAACTTCCTATGGCTACACCTTC